This T cell receptor beta chain comes out of a study of CD8 T cells in ankylosing spondylitis. Regarding the study as a whole: A CD8+ phenotype characterized the disease-linked clones, which were relatively rare in peripheral blood. The clones that were linked to disease were reported to be significantly enriched in matched synovial fluid samples from ankylosing spondylitis patients. Past research had described some motif variants in reactive arthritis synovial fluid and blood. A motif of seven or eight highly homologous TCR beta variants was seen as apparently characteristic of ankylosing spondylitis blood.

Using quantitative 5'-RACE with molecular barcodes, the authors made TCR beta libraries. TCRdb ran MiXCR on the 5' RACE reads and lists one entry per CDR3 protein. The sample records 500,000 or so distinct CDR3 sequences, approximately 5% being singletons. Germline trimming cut 7 bases from V and 3 bases from J; bases unmatched to any gene: 12. CDR3 length equals 16 residues. Germline V gene lookup returns CDR1 MDHEN and CDR2 SYDVKM. To note about this clonotype: Antigen specificity is unknown.

Sequenced sample: blood, either unsorted or a sorted T cell fraction (not recorded which). The chain is built from TRBV28 and TRBJ2-1, with TRBD1 matching 7 bases. This sequence originates from a male donor with ankylosing spondylitis. The chain's CDR3 is CASTSYTGANYNEQFF. CDR3 DNA: TGTGCCAGCACCTCTTACACAGGGGCGAACTACAATGAGCAGTTCTTC.